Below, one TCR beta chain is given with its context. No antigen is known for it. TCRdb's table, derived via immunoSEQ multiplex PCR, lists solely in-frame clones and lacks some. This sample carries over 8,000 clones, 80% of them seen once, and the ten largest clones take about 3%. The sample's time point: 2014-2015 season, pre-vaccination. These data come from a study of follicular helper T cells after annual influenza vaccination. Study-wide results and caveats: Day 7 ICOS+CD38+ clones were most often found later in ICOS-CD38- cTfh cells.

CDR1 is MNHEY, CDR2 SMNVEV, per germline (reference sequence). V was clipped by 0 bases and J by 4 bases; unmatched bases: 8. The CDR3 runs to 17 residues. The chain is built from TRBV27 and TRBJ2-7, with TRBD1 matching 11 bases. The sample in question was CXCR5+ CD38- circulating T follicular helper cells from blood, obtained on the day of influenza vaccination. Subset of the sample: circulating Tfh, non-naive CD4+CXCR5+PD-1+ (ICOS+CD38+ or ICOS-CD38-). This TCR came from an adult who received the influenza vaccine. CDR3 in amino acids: CASSLSLDRGQGYEQYF. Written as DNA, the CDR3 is TGTGCCAGCAGTTTATCCCTGGACAGGGGGCAGGGATACGAGCAGTACTTC.